Following are 25 T cell receptor beta chains from one sample sequenced in a study of cytomegalovirus exposure and HLA in healthy donors. The PCR was carried out with 60 Vbeta primers and 13 Jbeta primers. Method: immunoSEQ multiplex PCR; TCRdb's copy keeps in-frame clones and lacks some. The specimen's table records tens of thousands of clones. The sample was PBMCs. These receptors were collected from a woman aged 60 to 75 in good health and CMV-seronegative.

The chain recombines TRBV6-1 with TRBJ1-5, with TRBD1 as a possible D gene (5 bases). This CDR3 has 12 residues. V was pared by 8 bases and J by 4 bases, with 9 bases between. Germline lookup yields CDR1 MNHNS and CDR2 SASEGT. This chain's CDR3 is CASLRENQPQHF. The CDR3 DNA reads TGTGCCAGCCTCAGGGAAAATCAGCCCCAGCATTTT.

The gene calls are TRBV5-1 and TRBJ2-1; 10 nucleotides match TRBD2. The germline V gene encodes CDR1 SGHRS and CDR2 YFSETQ. The CDR3 totals 16 residues. The junction had 7 bases not matched to a gene; V was cut back by 1 base and J by 6 bases. As DNA, the CDR3 is TGCGCCAGCAGCTTGTCTTCGGCTAGCGGGAGCAATGAGCAGTTCTTC. As protein: CASSLSSASGSNEQFF. The whole variable domain, filled in from reference TRBV5-1 and TRBJ2-1, reads KAGVTQTPRYLIKTRGQQVTLSCSPISGHRSVSWYQQTPGQGLQFLFEYFSETQRNKGNFPGRFSGRQFSNSRSEMNVSTLELGDSALYLCASSLSSASGSNEQFFGPGTRLTVL.

The chain employs TRBV4-1 and TRBJ2-7; 12 bases are shared with TRBD2. In germline, CDR1 is MGHRA, CDR2 YSYEKL. The ends lost 1 base at V and 5 bases at J; junction bases unmatched: 6. The CDR3 covers 16 residues. CDR3 sequence reads: CASSQGVTSGSDEQYF. CDR3 coding DNA: TGCGCCAGCAGCCAAGGGGTGACTAGCGGGAGCGACGAGCAGTACTTC.

This chain links TRBV11-2 with TRBJ1-3; D remains unclear. This CDR3 is 15 amino acids long. Germline CDR1 reads SGHAT; CDR2 reads FQNNGV. Trimming shortened V by 4 bases and J by 8 bases, and 18 bases separated the two germline ends. This chain's CDR3 is CASSSLSRWLHTIYF. In nucleotides, the CDR3 is TGTGCCAGCAGCTCCCTTAGCCGGTGGTTACACACCATATATTTT.

The chain recombines TRBV6-5 with TRBJ2-7, with D maybe TRBD2 (5 bases). The CDR3 contains 15 residues. CDR1 MNHEY and CDR2 SVGAGI come from the germline V gene. V was shortened by 6 bases and J by 1 base, with 16 bases between the two germline ends. The CDR3 DNA sequence: TGTGCCAGCAGCCGGTCCGCCGGGAAGTCCTACGAGCAGTACTTC. This encodes CASSRSAGKSYEQYF.

This clone is identified as medium-sized from frequency. The chain joins TRBV6-1 to TRBJ1-1; D uncertain. V lost 4 bases and J 6 bases, leaving 12 bases between the germline ends. The CDR3 is 13 residues long. Germline lookup yields CDR1 MNHNS and CDR2 SASEGT. The chain's CDR3 is CASSVRLSAEAFF. The CDR3 nucleotides read TGTGCCAGCAGTGTCCGTTTATCAGCTGAAGCTTTCTTT.

V usage is TRBV11-2 and J usage is TRBJ2-4; a weak D match, TRBD2 (7 bases). Germline lookup yields CDR1 SGHAT and CDR2 FQNNGV. V was pared by 1 base and J by 8 bases, with 15 bases between. The CDR3 extends over 15 amino acids. The CDR3 reads CASSLARGATDIQYF. The DNA of the CDR3 is TGTGCCAGCAGCTTAGCCCGGGGGGCGACGGACATTCAGTACTTC.

The chain recombines TRBV7-3 with TRBJ2-3; the D is unclear. Deletions cut 6 bases from V and 2 bases from J, with 12 bases between. Germline V CDR1 and CDR2: SGHTA, FQGTGA. This CDR3 spans 14 amino acids. The CDR3 DNA follows: TGTGCCAGCAGTCCCACGGCGGCCACAGATACGCAGTATTTT. The encoded protein is CASSPTAATDTQYF.

The CDR3 DNA reads as TGCAGCGTTGGCCGTTTGGACAGGGTGGGCACAGATACGCAGTATTTT. This sequence encodes CSVGRLDRVGTDTQYF. V gene TRBV29-1 combines with J gene TRBJ2-3, with TRBD1 identical over 8 bases. Germline lookup yields CDR1 SQVTM and CDR2 ANQGSEA. J gave up 1 base and V 4 bases, and 10 bases lay outside the gene matches. The CDR3 covers 16 residues.

The CDR3 region has the DNA TGTGCCAGTAGTAGGGCAGTACTAGCCAAAAACATTCAGTACTTC. Protein sequence: CASSRAVLAKNIQYF. The rearrangement links TRBV19 to TRBJ2-4; D not certain. This CDR3 is built from 15 residues. Germline CDR1 and CDR2: LNHDA and SQIVND (reference sequence). V was trimmed by 4 bases and J by 0 bases, leaving 10 bases between them.

The chain uses TRBV10-3 and TRBJ2-7; 7 bases fit TRBD1. V lost 4 bases and J lost 1; bases outside the gene matches: 7. Germline V lookup: CDR1 ENHRY, CDR2 SYGVKD. The CDR3 runs 15 residues. Written as DNA, the CDR3 is TGTGCCATCAGTGGACAGGGTGGGGTTTCCTACGAGCAGTACTTC. As protein: CAISGQGGVSYEQYF.

The chain is built from TRBV7-6 and TRBJ2-5; weak D call: TRBD2 (6 bases). CDR1 is SGHVS and CDR2 is FNYEAQ in the germline V gene. The CDR3 has 12 amino acids. V lost 4 bases and J lost 5, with 8 bases in between. Written as DNA, the CDR3 is TGTGCCAGCAGCTCCGGGAGTGAGACCCAGTACTTC. Translation: CASSSGSETQYF.

The gene calls are TRBV6-5 and TRBJ1-2; a possible D gene is TRBD1 (5 bases). Deletions cut 9 bases from V and 3 bases from J, with 20 bases between. Germline lookup yields CDR1 MNHEY and CDR2 SVGAGI. There are 15 residues in the CDR3. This CDR3 is CASGRGAIKDYGYTF. The DNA of the CDR3 is TGTGCCAGTGGTCGCGGGGCTATTAAGGACTATGGCTACACCTTC.

The V gene is TRBV28, the J gene TRBJ1-5; TRBD1 agrees at 7 bases. The germline V gene encodes CDR1 MDHEN and CDR2 SYDVKM. This CDR3 comprises 15 residues. V gave up 5 bases and J gave up 3 bases; unmatched junction bases: 7. This chain's CDR3 is CASSRRDRDNQPQHF. As DNA, the CDR3 is TGTGCCAGCAGTCGTAGAGACAGGGACAATCAGCCCCAGCATTTT.

The genes are TRBV2 and TRBJ1-2; the D gene is possibly TRBD1 (6 bases). Germline CDR1 and CDR2: SNHLY and FYNNEI. The CDR3 extends over 12 amino acids. The V end was cut by 2 bases, the J end by 6 bases, with 7 bases between. CDR3 residues: CASSETGNGYTF. DNA of the CDR3: TGTGCCAGCAGTGAAACAGGGAATGGCTACACCTTC.

The chain carries TRBV28 and TRBJ2-5; no clear D. The germline CDR1 and CDR2 sequences are MDHEN and SYDVKM. The CDR3 is 13 amino acids. Trimming left V 4 bases short and J 3 bases short, with 9 bases between. The CDR3 nucleotides are TGTGCCAGCAGTTCAAGCTCCAAAGAGACCCAGTACTTC. Its translation: CASSSSSKETQYF.

The V gene is TRBV19, the J gene TRBJ1-5; D is uncertain. Per the germline V gene, CDR1 is LNHDA and CDR2 is SQIVND (reference sequence). The CDR3 is 14 amino acids. Trimming took 6 bases from V and 0 from J, leaving 9 bases between them. CDR3 amino acids: CASRERYSNQPQHF. The CDR3 DNA reads TGTGCCAGTAGAGAACGGTATAGCAATCAGCCCCAGCATTTT.

This rearrangement joins TRBV6-1 to TRBJ1-3; maybe TRBD1 (6 bases). In germline, CDR1 is MNHNS, CDR2 SASEGT. The CDR3 covers 18 residues. V was pared by 0 bases and J by 1 base, with 16 bases between. In DNA form, the CDR3 reads TGTGCCAGCAGTGAAGCTCCCCCCGGGACAATTTCTGGAAACACCATATATTTT. Protein: CASSEAPPGTISGNTIYF.

The chain has TRBV6-1 and TRBJ2-3; D is possibly TRBD2 (5 bases). Germline loops: CDR1 MNHNS, CDR2 SASEGT. CDR3 length: 15 residues. Trimming removed 5 bases at V and 8 bases at J, with 20 bases between. CDR3 in DNA: TGTGCCAGCAGTACTACCCTGCGGACCCGGGGTACGCAGTATTTT. Its protein product is CASSTTLRTRGTQYF.

The V call is TRBV11-1, the J call TRBJ2-2; D may be TRBD1 (6 bases). Germline V gives CDR1 SGHAT, CDR2 FQDESV (reference sequence). V dropped 11 bases and J dropped 1 base, with 11 bases sitting between them. The length of the CDR3 is 13 residues. The CDR3 reads CALRTENTGELFF. The CDR3 nucleotides are TGTGCCCTTAGGACAGAGAACACCGGGGAGCTGTTTTTT.

The chain employs TRBV19 and TRBJ1-1, with TRBD1 matching over 8 bases. Trimming took 4 bases from V and 5 from J; bases not matched to a gene: 12. Germline assignment: CDR1 LNHDA and CDR2 SQIVND (reference sequence). This CDR3 is 16 amino acids long. CDR3 in DNA: TGTGCCAGTAGTAAAGGCAGGGGGCGAAGTGGGACTGAAGCTTTCTTT. This translates into CASSKGRGRSGTEAFF.

The chain has TRBV30 and TRBJ1-1; D unclear. The V and J ends lost 2 bases and 4 bases respectively, with 5 bases between them. This CDR3 comprises 11 residues. Germline-derived CDR1 and CDR2 are GTSNPN and SVGIG (reference sequence). CDR3 protein: CAWSSPTEAFF. The CDR3 coding sequence is TGTGCCTGGAGTAGCCCCACTGAAGCTTTCTTT.

The rearrangement uses TRBV9 and TRBJ1-1, with D tentatively TRBD1 (5 bases). The CDR3 runs 17 residues. V dropped 1 base and J dropped 8 bases, with 24 bases sitting between them. CDR1 SGDLS and CDR2 YYNGEE come from the germline V gene. CDR3 sequence reads: CASSVRGAGPRGSEAFF. In DNA, the CDR3 is TGTGCCAGCAGCGTAAGGGGTGCCGGTCCTCGCGGATCGGAAGCTTTCTTT.

This sequence joins TRBV28 and TRBJ2-5, with no clear D. Germline V gene data show CDR1 as MDHEN and CDR2 as SYDVKM. Trimming pared 3 bases from V and 2 bases from J, leaving 7 bases between. This CDR3 has 13 amino acids. Here the CDR3 reads CASSFLLQETQYF. CDR3 bases: TGTGCCAGCAGTTTCCTGTTACAAGAGACCCAGTACTTC.

This rearrangement joins TRBV28 to TRBJ2-6; TRBD1 matches at 10 bases. The J segment lost 0 bases and the V segment lost 8 bases, leaving 7 bases of the junction unmatched. CDR1 MDHEN and CDR2 SYDVKM come from the germline V gene. This CDR3 spans 17 amino acids. CDR3 loop: CASRWGQGISGANVLTF. The CDR3 coding sequence is TGTGCCAGCCGATGGGGACAGGGGATCTCTGGGGCCAACGTCCTGACTTTC.